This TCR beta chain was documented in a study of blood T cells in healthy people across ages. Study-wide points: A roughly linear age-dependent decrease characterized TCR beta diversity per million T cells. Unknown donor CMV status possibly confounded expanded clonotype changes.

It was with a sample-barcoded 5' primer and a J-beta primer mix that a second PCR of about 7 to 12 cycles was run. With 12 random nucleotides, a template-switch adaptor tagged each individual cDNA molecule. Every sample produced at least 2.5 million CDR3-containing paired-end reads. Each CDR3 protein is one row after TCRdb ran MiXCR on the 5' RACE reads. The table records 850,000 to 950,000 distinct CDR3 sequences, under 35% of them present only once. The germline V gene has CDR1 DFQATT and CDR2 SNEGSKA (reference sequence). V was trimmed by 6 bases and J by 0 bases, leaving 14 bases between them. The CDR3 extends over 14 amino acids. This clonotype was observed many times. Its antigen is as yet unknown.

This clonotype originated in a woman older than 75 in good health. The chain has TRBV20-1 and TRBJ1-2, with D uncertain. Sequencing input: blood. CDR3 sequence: CSALRARANYGYTF. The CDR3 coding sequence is TGCAGTGCCTTAAGGGCCCGGGCTAACTATGGCTACACCTTC.